The 18 T cell receptor beta chains below come from one sample, sequenced in a study of siplizumab effects on memory and regulatory T cells. TCRdb's table, derived via immunoSEQ multiplex PCR, lists solely in-frame clones and lacks some. The sample holds about 120,000 clones, 85% to 95% seen once. Material for sequencing was non-Treg CD4+ T cells sorted from blood. The receptor set was obtained from a human donor in good health.

This chain uses TRBV7-2 with TRBJ2-3, with TRBD1 identical over 8 bases. This CDR3 comprises 18 residues. Germline lookup yields CDR1 SGHTA and CDR2 FQGNSA. Unmatched junction bases numbered 10, after V lost 2 bases and J lost 0 bases. The CDR3 is CASSLTVRQGASTDTQYF. The CDR3 DNA reads TGTGCCAGCAGCTTAACGGTCCGGCAGGGGGCTAGCACAGATACGCAGTATTTT.

CDR3 sequence: CASSSRISRGDEQFF. CDR3 in DNA: TGTGCCAGCAGCTCTCGAATCTCCCGGGGCGACGAGCAGTTCTTC. The chain carries TRBV7-9 and TRBJ2-1, with D perhaps being TRBD1 or TRBD2 (5 bases each). Germline loops: CDR1 SEHNR, CDR2 FQNEAQ (reference sequence). V was trimmed by 4 bases and J by 10 bases, leaving 20 bases between them. CDR3 length: 15 residues.

This chain joins TRBV2 and TRBJ2-3, with TRBD2 matching 8 bases. CDR3 length equals 17 residues. V lost 5 bases and J lost 0; bases outside the gene matches: 10. Germline V gives CDR1 SNHLY, CDR2 FYNNEI. Written as DNA, the CDR3 is TGTGCCAGCAGTCGGGGGTCGGTAGCGGGGAGCACAGATACGCAGTATTTT. It codes for CASSRGSVAGSTDTQYF.

This sequence joins TRBV6-4 and TRBJ1-1; D remains unclear. The CDR3 sequence is 13 residues long. Trimming removed 4 bases from V and 5 bases from J, with 11 bases in between. Per germline, CDR1 MRHNA and CDR2 SNTAGT. The CDR3 DNA reads as TGTGCCAGCAGTGCGGGGTGGGGTACTGAAGCTTTCTTT. Protein sequence: CASSAGWGTEAFF.

This clone was detected only a few times. The chain couples TRBV5-1 to TRBJ1-5, with unresolved D. Trimming cost V 4 bases and J 1 base, with 9 bases left between them. Germline loops: CDR1 SGHRS, CDR2 YFSETQ. The length of the CDR3 is 14 residues. The CDR3 DNA reads as TGCGCCAGCAGCCCGGGATCCAGCAATCAGCCCCAGCATTTT. Translating it yields CASSPGSSNQPQHF.

This rearrangement joins TRBV28 to TRBJ2-1; D gene unclear. The V end lost 7 bases, the J end lost 12 bases, and 16 bases lay between the germline ends. CDR1 MDHEN and CDR2 SYDVKM come from the germline V gene. The CDR3 loop spans 12 amino acids. CDR3 loop: CASTSAGPGQFF. The CDR3 DNA sequence: TGTGCCAGCACCTCAGCTGGGCCAGGGCAGTTCTTC.

V and J are TRBV20-1 and TRBJ1-2, with 9 positions matching TRBD1. CDR1 and CDR2 from the germline V gene are DFQATT and SNEGSKA (reference sequence). J gave up 8 bases and V 5 bases, and 3 bases lay outside the gene matches. The CDR3 extends over 11 amino acids. The CDR3 bases are TGCAGTGCTGGACAGGGGAACGGCTACACCTTC. This translates into CSAGQGNGYTF.

This rearrangement joins TRBV7-6 to TRBJ2-7; a possible D gene is TRBD2 (5 bases). Germline CDR1 SGHVS, CDR2 FNYEAQ. V gave up 5 bases and J gave up 4 bases, with 15 bases separating them. CDR3 length equals 14 residues. The chain's CDR3 is CASSRPGSGYEQYF. The CDR3, as DNA: TGTGCCAGCAGCCGGCCTGGGTCGGGATACGAGCAGTACTTC.

The CDR3 DNA follows: TGTGCCAGCAGTTACAGAGGCACTGAAGCTTTCTTT. Translation gives CASSYRGTEAFF. V gene TRBV7-9 combines with J gene TRBJ1-1; no clear D gene. CDR3 size: 12 residues. The ends were cut back, 6 bases at V and 4 bases at J, with 9 bases in the middle. The V gene's germline CDR1 is SEHNR and CDR2 FQNEAQ (reference sequence).

The chain couples TRBV7-2 to TRBJ2-6; D is perhaps TRBD2 (5 bases). CDR3 length equals 18 residues. V lost 4 bases and J 3 bases, leaving 19 bases between the germline ends. CDR1 SGHTA and CDR2 FQGNSA come from the germline V gene. CDR3 bases: TGTGCCAGCAGCTCCCGCACACCCCAGCGGCGTGGGGCCAACGTCCTGACTTTC. This translates into CASSSRTPQRRGANVLTF.

V and J are TRBV28 and TRBJ2-2; D is unclear. V was shortened by 3 bases and J by 0 bases, with 11 bases between the two germline ends. Germline V gene lookup returns CDR1 MDHEN and CDR2 SYDVKM. The CDR3 extends over 16 amino acids. The chain's CDR3 is CASSFLLLTNTGELFF. CDR3 nucleotide sequence: TGTGCCAGCAGTTTTTTATTACTTACGAACACCGGGGAGCTGTTTTTT.

The J gene is TRBJ2-1, the V gene TRBV5-4; D is ambiguous. This CDR3 has 15 amino acids. Trimming shortened V by 0 bases and J by 6 bases, and 13 bases separated the two germline ends. The V gene's germline CDR1 is SGHNT and CDR2 YYREEE (reference sequence). The CDR3 sequence is CASSLAWLEPNEQFF. The CDR3 coding sequence is TGTGCCAGCAGCTTGGCTTGGCTTGAACCCAATGAGCAGTTCTTC. Full variable domain (remainder filled in from reference TRBV5-4 and TRBJ2-1): ETGVTQSPTHLIKTRGQQVTLRCSSQSGHNTVSWYQQALGQGPQFIFQYYREEENGRGNFPPRFSGLQFPNYSSELNVNALELDDSALYLCASSLAWLEPNEQFFGPGTRLTVL.

This clone was seen a few times. The chain uses TRBV7-2 and TRBJ1-4; no definite D call. Per the germline V gene, CDR1 is SGHTA and CDR2 is FQGNSA. V was clipped by 5 bases and J by 8 bases, with 12 bases between them. The CDR3 contains 13 residues. CDR3 region: CASSPDWQEKLFF. The CDR3, as DNA: TGTGCCAGCAGCCCCGACTGGCAGGAAAAACTGTTTTTT.

The chain employs TRBV7-2 and TRBJ2-7, with 9 bases lining up with TRBD1. The CDR3 consists of 14 residues. Germline V gene lookup returns CDR1 SGHTA and CDR2 FQGNSA. V dropped 5 bases and J dropped 6; count of bases not matched to a gene: 8. The CDR3: CASSIGQGFTEQYF. The CDR3 region has the DNA TGTGCCAGCAGCATAGGACAGGGGTTTACCGAGCAGTACTTC.

The V call is TRBV5-1, the J call TRBJ2-2, with 9 bases that match TRBD2. The germline CDR1 and CDR2 sequences are SGHRS and YFSETQ. The CDR3 extends over 16 amino acids. V was pared by 3 bases and J by 3 bases, with 6 bases of the junction left unmatched. The CDR3 DNA is TGCGCCAGCAGCTGGTTAGCGGGGGCGGACACCGGGGAGCTGTTTTTT. Protein: CASSWLAGADTGELFF.

With respect to this clone: This sample includes further DNA sequences coding for the same CDR3. The chain combines TRBV6-5 with TRBJ1-2; D uncertain. CDR3 length: 12 amino acids. V gave up 2 bases and J gave up 4 bases, with 5 bases separating them. The germline V gene encodes CDR1 MNHEY and CDR2 SVGAGI. CDR3 DNA sequence: TGTGCCAGCAGTTACAGCGGCTATGGCTACACCTTC. It yields the protein CASSYSGYGYTF.

This chain links TRBV7-8 with TRBJ2-7, with 13 bases that match TRBD2. CDR1 is SGHVS and CDR2 is FQNEAQ in the germline V gene. The J segment lost 3 bases and the V segment lost 5 bases, leaving 13 bases of the junction unmatched. The CDR3 runs to 18 residues. As DNA, the CDR3 is TGTGCCAGCAGCCCCCTAAAGGCTACTAGCGGGGGGGTCTACGAGCAGTACTTC. Translated: CASSPLKATSGGVYEQYF.

This clone was recorded only once. V usage is TRBV6-5 and J usage is TRBJ1-4, with TRBD1 matching over 7 bases. The V and J ends lost 2 bases and 4 bases, in that order; junction bases with no gene match: 7. In germline, CDR1 is MNHEY, CDR2 SVGAGI. CDR3 length: 16 amino acids. DNA for the CDR3: TGTGCCAGCAGTTACACTTACAGGGGTAATAATGAAAAACTGTTTTTT. Residues: CASSYTYRGNNEKLFF.